This section outlines one TCR beta chain sequence together with its context. These donors counted as nominally healthy when sampled, but unrecorded immune exposures were likely. The data stem from a study of cytomegalovirus exposure and HLA in healthy donors. Researchers ran the PCR with 60 Vbeta and 13 Jbeta primers. Some clones are missing from TCRdb's copy, which holds only in-frame ones; the method was immunoSEQ multiplex PCR. The sample's table shows 200,000 to 250,000 clones. The CDR3 runs 14 residues. Germline CDR1 reads SGDLS; CDR2 reads YYNGEE. Trimming pared 1 base from V and 2 bases from J, leaving 9 bases between.

The source is a woman aged 25 to 45 in good health and CMV-seropositive. The chain recombines TRBV9 with TRBJ2-5, with D tentatively TRBD1 (5 bases). Material for sequencing was PBMCs. The chain's CDR3 is CASSVQGIQETQYF. CDR3 sequence (DNA): TGTGCCAGCAGCGTACAGGGAATACAAGAGACCCAGTACTTC.